The entry that follows covers one T cell receptor beta chain sequence. The sample originates from a study of blood T cell repertoires in COVID-19. Study-wide background: Sites across the United States, Italy and Spain contributed samples from acute and convalescent COVID-19. T cells, B-cell-depleted T cells, or PBMCs provided the cDNA or gDNA that served as material.

This CDR3 has 14 amino acids. Germline values: CDR1 SQVTM, CDR2 ANQGSEA. V shed 6 bases, J shed 0 bases, and the junction held 6 bases outside the gene matches. Per the original methods: Nucleated cell number was recorded as an estimate derived from reference gene primer amplification. Generated by immunoSEQ multiplex PCR, the TCRdb table keeps only in-frame clones and is missing some. From that table come the V and J calls and clone size; the DNA was used to work out D and trimming. The data contain about 87,000 clones, approximately 86% of them singletons. This clonotype originated in a man aged 35 to 55 with acute or convalescent COVID-19. This chain links TRBV29-1 with TRBJ2-3, with TRBD2 matching 7 bases. The sample taken for sequencing was peripheral blood. In nucleotides, the CDR3 is TGCAGCGTCGACCCCGGGAGGAGCACAGATACGCAGTATTTT. Translating gives CSVDPGRSTDTQYF.